This T cell receptor beta chain was obtained from a study of blood T cells in healthy people across ages. Study-wide points: With age, beta diversity per million T cells declined roughly linearly, significantly by around 43.

Donor samples were obtained from healthy Caucasian individuals from Russia, aged 6 to 90. This clonotype was detected a few times. Its antigen is not identified. V lost 8 bases and J lost 3, with 7 bases in between. From germline, CDR1 is SEHNR and CDR2 FQNEAQ (reference sequence). The CDR3 is 11 residues long. With a J-beta primer mix and a sample-barcoded 5' primer, a second PCR ran roughly 6 to 11 cycles. TCRdb re-derived calls from the 5' RACE reads in MiXCR, one entry per CDR3 protein. This table has about 720,000 distinct CDR3 sequences, 22% appearing once. This sequence originates from an older man in good health. The sequencing input was blood. The chain joins TRBV7-9 to TRBJ1-2; D is unresolved. CDR3 DNA: TGTGCCAGCGATCAGTACTATGGCTACACCTTC. Translated, it gives CASDQYYGYTF.